This T cell receptor beta chain is drawn from a study of T-cell memory formation after mild COVID-19. Study as a whole: Clusters were largely donor specific. Study observations and caveats: Most CD4+ clones that shrank were in CM and EM, while CD8+ ones turned up in EMRA. Within pre-infection memory, some responding clones were found, suggesting cross-reactive memory joined. The study found balanced CD4/CD8 in clones contracting day 15 to 85 and a CD4+ lean in later expanders.

Each CDR3 protein is one row after TCRdb ran MiXCR on the 5' RACE reads. The sample has 300,000 to 400,000 distinct CDR3 sequences, about 13% seen once. In regard to this clonotype: Its antigen is currently unknown.

This CDR3 region has 15 residues. Germline CDR1 is SGHRS and CDR2 is YFSETQ. Trimming took 0 bases from V and 6 from J; bases not matched to a gene: 4. The sample comprised PBMCs or a T cell subset sorted from them (not recorded which). The TCR sequence derives from a man between 18 and 29 years old who had mild COVID-19 (a few samples of this study predate the infection). Cell type and time point are not known. This sequence joins TRBV5-1 and TRBJ1-4, with TRBD1 identical over 8 bases. The CDR3 DNA reads TGCGCCAGCAGCTTGGCCGGGACAGGAGATGAAAAACTGTTTTTT. Encoded protein: CASSLAGTGDEKLFF.